The following is a T cell receptor beta chain sequence with its context. Its target is not known. The entry originates in a study of shared clonotypes between healthy human individuals. Study in general: Each donor's CD4 naive and CD4 memory cells filled three plates apiece, CD8 naive two, and CD8 memory one.

CD8 cells regarded as naive lacked CD45RO, were positively chosen for CCR7, and omitted terminally differentiated effector memory CD45RA+ cells. Clones were read by immunoSEQ multiplex PCR, and TCRdb kept only the in-frame ones, dropping some. Of about 680,000 clones in the sample, 92% were seen once. Germline V gene sequence: CDR1 SGHKS, CDR2 YYEKEE (reference sequence). Trimming left V 4 bases short and J 4 bases short, with 14 bases between. This CDR3 region has 14 residues. Points from the study as a whole: Rarefaction showed sorted-subset sequencing was incomplete despite large depth. Deeper or shallower sequencing was expected to change how clonotypes are shared among donors.

Input material: naive CD8+ T cells sorted from blood. The sequence was collected from a man aged 30 to 39 in good health. This sequence joins TRBV5-5 and TRBJ1-2; D is uncertain. In DNA, the CDR3 is TGTGCCAGCAGCGTCAACCGGGCCCTCTATGGCTACACCTTC. This encodes CASSVNRALYGYTF. Together with reference TRBV5-5 and TRBJ1-2, the CDR3 gives the full variable domain: DAGVTQSPTHLIKTRGQQVTLRCSPISGHKSVSWYQQVLGQGPQFIFQYYEKEERGRGNFPDRFSARQFPNYSSELNVNALLLGDSALYLCASSVNRALYGYTFGSGTRLTVV.